These 29 T cell receptor beta chains were all obtained from the same sample, sequenced in a study of cytomegalovirus exposure and HLA in healthy donors (dated by TCRdb to the late 2010s). Receptors were amplified or captured by the immunoSEQ multiplex PCR assay. A mixture of 60 forward primers for TCR Vbeta segments and 13 reverse primers for TCR Jbeta segments was used in the multiplex PCR. The table was pulled from immuneACCESS by TCRdb, which kept in-frame rearrangements only. Such tables lose some clones; where checked, under half of the loss comes from unresolved V genes, and the rest has no known cause. The sample contains 180,000 or so clones, 79% of them found a single time. The top ten constitute less than 2.5% of the sample. Sequencing was carried out using PBMCs. The receptor source for this set is a woman in her fifties or sixties in good health and CMV-seronegative.

This chain links TRBV7-8 with TRBJ1-4; maybe TRBD1 (5 bases). The germline gives CDR1 SGHVS, CDR2 FQNEAQ. Deletions cut 2 bases from V and 10 bases from J, with 14 bases between. This CDR3 spans 14 amino acids. DNA for the CDR3: TGTGCCAGCAGCTTACAGGGTTTTTTTGGAAAACTGTTTTTT. Amino acid sequence: CASSLQGFFGKLFF. Using reference TRBV7-8 and TRBJ1-4 for the parts outside the CDR3, the full variable domain is GAGVSQSPRYKVAKRGQDVALRCDPISGHVSLFWYQQALGQGPEFLTYFQNEAQLDKSGLPSDRFFAERPEGSVSTLKIQRTQQEDSAVYLCASSLQGFFGKLFFGSGTQLSVL.

The table lists this clone with a few counts. This chain joins TRBV29-1 and TRBJ1-2, with TRBD1 as a possible D gene (6 bases). The V end was cut by 5 bases, the J end by 2 bases, with 18 bases between. The CDR3 is 15 amino acids. CDR1 SQVTM and CDR2 ANQGSEA come from the germline V gene. CDR3 loop: CSVPPPGHRNYGYTF. The CDR3 DNA reads TGCAGCGTTCCCCCCCCGGGACACAGAAACTATGGCTACACCTTC.

The V and J genes are TRBV5-1 and TRBJ1-3; 8 bases map to TRBD1. This CDR3 contains 15 residues. Looked up from germline, CDR1 is SGHRS and CDR2 is YFSETQ. V shed 4 bases and J 3 bases; nucleotides not matched to a gene: 6. CDR3 in amino acids: CASSPDRVFGNTIYF. The CDR3 coding sequence is TGCGCCAGCAGCCCGGACAGGGTGTTTGGAAACACCATATATTTT.

The V gene is TRBV7-2, the J gene TRBJ2-1, with TRBD1 matching 7 bases. The CDR3 is 15 amino acids. The germline V gene encodes CDR1 SGHTA and CDR2 FQGNSA. V trimming: 5 bases; J trimming: 5 bases; junction bases outside the gene matches: 9. This CDR3 reads CASSLLGQFNNEQFF. The CDR3 DNA follows: TGTGCCAGCAGCCTTTTGGGACAGTTTAACAATGAGCAGTTCTTC.

Notes on this clone: This CDR3 fails to terminate in the conserved phenylalanine or tryptophan, so it likely reflects a read error. Because the CDR3's place on the DNA is in doubt, the DNA is left out and the CDR3 is given as listed by TCRdb. The chain has TRBV21-1 and TRBJ2-7; TRBD2, the table's D call, lacks a check against the DNA. TRBV21-1 is designated a pseudogene. From its first to its last residue, the CDR3 has 12 amino acids. Here the CDR3 reads CASSKARLAGNM.

V is TRBV6-6 and J is TRBJ1-1; unclear D gene. V lost 0 bases and J lost 2, with 10 bases in between. Germline lookup yields CDR1 MNHNY and CDR2 SVGAGI (reference sequence). The CDR3 spans 15 residues. The CDR3 loop is CASSYSTFANTEAFF. The CDR3, as DNA: TGTGCCAGCAGTTACTCGACTTTTGCTAACACTGAAGCTTTCTTT.

V gene TRBV19 combines with J gene TRBJ1-5; weak D call: TRBD1 (5 bases). Germline V lookup: CDR1 LNHDA, CDR2 SQIVND (reference sequence). Trimming took 4 bases from V and 4 from J, leaving 14 bases between them. This CDR3 has 15 residues. CDR3 sequence reads: CASSTFGQGNQPQHF. CDR3 in DNA: TGTGCCAGTAGTACTTTTGGGCAGGGTAATCAGCCCCAGCATTTT.

This chain joins TRBV19 and TRBJ2-4; 8 positions match TRBD1. Unmatched junction bases numbered 7, after V lost 5 bases and J lost 4 bases. The germline CDR1 and CDR2 sequences are LNHDA and SQIVND (reference sequence). The CDR3 is made up of 15 amino acids. The CDR3 is CASSAMGTGKNIQYF. For the CDR3, the DNA is TGTGCCAGTAGTGCTATGGGGACAGGTAAAAACATTCAGTACTTC.

This clone was seen once. The V call is TRBV6-4, the J call TRBJ2-3, with 9 bases aligning to TRBD2. The CDR3 has 15 residues. J was trimmed by 5 bases and V by 6 bases; bases with no gene match: 9. Germline V gives CDR1 MRHNA, CDR2 SNTAGT. The chain's CDR3 is CASSVAGEVGDTQYF. The CDR3, as DNA: TGTGCCAGCAGCGTAGCGGGAGAGGTGGGAGATACGCAGTATTTT.

As for this clone: Other DNA sequences within the sample encode an identical CDR3. This chain joins TRBV20-1 and TRBJ2-5, with 7 bases that match TRBD1. The last part of the DNA fits TRBJ2-7 better; the J call may be wrong. CDR3 length equals 11 residues. Germline-derived CDR1 and CDR2 are DFQATT and SNEGSKA (reference sequence). The CDR3 DNA reads as TGCAGTGCAACGACAGGGAACGAGCAGTACTTC. Translated: CSATTGNEQYF.

This chain connects TRBV7-2 to TRBJ2-5; 9 nucleotides align to TRBD2. Looked up from germline, CDR1 is SGHTA and CDR2 is FQGNSA. This CDR3 is built from 14 residues. After removal of 4 bases from V and 11 bases from J, the junction contained 11 bases not matched to a gene. CDR3 amino acids: CASSSLRTSAEQYF. Written as DNA, the CDR3 is TGTGCCAGCAGCTCCCTCCGGACTAGCGCGGAGCAGTACTTC.

The gene calls are TRBV6-5 and TRBJ1-4; D remains ambiguous. Germline assignment: CDR1 MNHEY and CDR2 SVGAGI. The CDR3 has 13 residues. Trimming took off 5 bases at V and 7 bases at J, with 11 bases between the two ends. The CDR3: CASSRLPFEKLFF. The DNA for the CDR3 is TGTGCCAGCAGTCGTCTCCCTTTTGAAAAACTGTTTTTT.

The chain employs TRBV5-7 and TRBJ1-1; 7 bases match TRBD1. TRBV5-7 is recorded as an ORF, its role being uncertain. The V and J ends lost 4 bases and 4 bases, in that order; junction bases with no gene match: 10. This CDR3 has 15 residues. The CDR3 region is CASSMGQWIGTEAFF. The CDR3 coding sequence is TGTGCCAGCAGCATGGGACAGTGGATAGGCACTGAAGCTTTCTTT.

The chain links TRBV9 to TRBJ2-2; a weak D match, TRBD1 (6 bases). Looked up from germline, CDR1 is SGDLS and CDR2 is YYNGEE. This CDR3 spans 16 amino acids. V gave up 6 bases and J gave up 0 bases, with 15 bases separating them. CDR3 sequence: CASTPGVAANTGELFF. The CDR3 region has the DNA TGTGCCAGCACCCCAGGGGTTGCTGCGAACACCGGGGAGCTGTTTTTT.

The chain has TRBV5-1 and TRBJ1-6; TRBD1 matches 9 bases. This CDR3 spans 15 amino acids. Germline CDR1 and CDR2: SGHRS and YFSETQ. Trimming took 4 bases from V and 8 from J; bases not matched to a gene: 7. The CDR3 protein is CASSVGGQGDSPLHF. Written as DNA, the CDR3 is TGCGCCAGCAGCGTGGGGGGACAGGGTGATTCACCCCTCCACTTT.

The CDR3 reads CASSGRRGWGEPQHF. DNA of the CDR3: TGTGCCAGCAGCGGCCGGAGGGGTTGGGGGGAGCCCCAGCATTTT. V usage is TRBV7-2 and J usage is TRBJ1-5, with D perhaps matching TRBD1 (5 bases). Trimming took off 5 bases at V and 8 bases at J, with 19 bases between the two ends. The CDR3 spans 15 residues. The V gene's germline CDR1 is SGHTA and CDR2 FQGNSA. Looking up the rest from reference TRBV7-2 and TRBJ1-5 gives the full variable domain: GAGVSQSPSNKVTEKGKDVELRCDPISGHTALYWYRQSLGQGLEFLIYFQGNSAPDKSGLPSDRFSAERTGGSVSTLTIQRTQQEDSAVYLCASSGRRGWGEPQHFGDGTRLSIL.

This sequence joins TRBV28 and TRBJ1-3; no reliable D call. The V end lost 5 bases, the J end lost 0 bases, and 8 bases lay between the germline ends. Germline CDR1 MDHEN, CDR2 SYDVKM. CDR3 length: 14 residues. CDR3 region: CASSPSGSGNTIYF. The CDR3 nucleotides read TGTGCCAGCAGTCCCAGCGGCTCTGGAAACACCATATATTTT.

J is TRBJ2-1 and V is TRBV25-1; 9 bases line up with TRBD1. Trimming at V came to 6 bases and at J to 3 bases, leaving 6 bases not matched to a gene. Germline V gives CDR1 MGHDK, CDR2 SYGVNS. CDR3 length: 15 amino acids. The CDR3 DNA reads as TGTGCCAGCAGGGGGACAGGGTCCCACTACAATGAGCAGTTCTTC. Translation: CASRGTGSHYNEQFF.

This clone came up a few times. The gene calls are TRBV14 and TRBJ2-5, with TRBD2 matching over 13 bases. The germline V gene encodes CDR1 SGHDN and CDR2 FVKESK. The CDR3 runs to 18 residues. With 3 bases clipped from V and 1 base from J, the junction kept 8 bases outside the gene matches. CDR3 coding DNA: TGTGCCAGCAGCCAGGCACTAGCGGGGGGGCAGACCCAAGAGACCCAGTACTTC. Amino acid sequence: CASSQALAGGQTQETQYF. Together with reference TRBV14 and TRBJ2-5, the CDR3 gives the full variable domain: EAGVTQFPSHSVIEKGQTVTLRCDPISGHDNLYWYRRVMGKEIKFLLHFVKESKQDESGMPNNRFLAERTGGTYSTLKVQPAELEDSGVYFCASSQALAGGQTQETQYFGPGTRLLVL.

The rearrangement uses TRBV7-9 and TRBJ1-2; no reliable D call. Germline CDR1 reads SEHNR; CDR2 reads FQNEAQ (reference sequence). The CDR3 spans 17 residues. V lost 4 bases, J lost 4 bases, and 22 bases lay in between. This CDR3 reads CASSSDLGFVTVYGYTF. The CDR3 DNA follows: TGTGCCAGCAGCTCAGATCTTGGGTTCGTAACAGTCTATGGCTACACCTTC.

This clone was seen a few times. V and J are TRBV5-8 and TRBJ1-5; the D is unclear. Germline V gene data show CDR1 as SGHTS and CDR2 as YDEGEE. The CDR3 loop spans 14 amino acids. Trimming took 4 bases from V and 3 from J, leaving 11 bases between them. Here the CDR3 reads CASSHRFINQPQHF. CDR3 bases: TGTGCCAGCAGCCACCGGTTTATCAATCAGCCCCAGCATTTT.

V is TRBV9 and J is TRBJ2-1, with a weak D call TRBD1 (5 bases). This CDR3 region has 17 residues. Trimming cost V 0 bases and J 3 bases, with 16 bases left between them. The germline CDR1 and CDR2 sequences are SGDLS and YYNGEE. For the CDR3, the DNA is TGTGCCAGCAGCGTAGCTTCTTGGGGCAGGCACTACAATGAGCAGTTCTTC. Translation: CASSVASWGRHYNEQFF. Together with reference TRBV9 and TRBJ2-1, the CDR3 gives the full variable domain: DSGVTQTPKHLITATGQRVTLRCSPRSGDLSVYWYQQSLDQGLQFLIQYYNGEERAKGNILERFSAQQFPDLHSELNLSSLELGDSALYFCASSVASWGRHYNEQFFGPGTRLTVL.

With regard to this clone: Other DNA sequences in the same sample also yield this CDR3. The rearrangement joins TRBV7-9 to TRBJ1-6; D may be TRBD1 (6 bases). The CDR3 runs 16 residues. Trimming took off 5 bases at V and 7 bases at J, with 18 bases between the two ends. Germline values: CDR1 SEHNR, CDR2 FQNEAQ (reference sequence). CDR3 DNA sequence: TGTGCCAGCAGCCCCCCCCTGGACAGTCAGAATTCACCCCTCCACTTT. Translation gives CASSPPLDSQNSPLHF. The full variable domain, its missing parts supplied by reference TRBV7-9 and TRBJ1-6, is DTGVSQNPRHKITKRGQNVTFRCDPISEHNRLYWYRQTLGQGPEFLTYFQNEAQLEKSRLLSDRFSAERPKGSFSTLEIQRTEQGDSAMYLCASSPPLDSQNSPLHFGNGTRLTVT.

Details on this clone: Germline is not matched at one junction end, which may reflect a read error. V and J are TRBV7-9 and TRBJ2-5; 15 bases align to TRBD2. The DNA end favors TRBJ2-7, so the J call may be wrong. Per the germline V gene, CDR1 is SEHNR and CDR2 is FQNEAQ (reference sequence). CDR3 length equals 15 residues. The CDR3 spells CSSSGLAGGRYEQYF. The DNA of the CDR3 is TGTTCCAGCAGCGGACTAGCGGGAGGGAGATACGAGCAGTACTTC.

The chain employs TRBV28 and TRBJ1-5; D not certain. Germline V gives CDR1 MDHEN, CDR2 SYDVKM. The CDR3 loop spans 14 amino acids. Trimming stripped 2 bases from V and 10 bases from J, with 15 bases between. CDR3 sequence: CASSLRQVHRPQHF. In DNA, the CDR3 is TGTGCCAGCAGTTTACGGCAGGTCCATCGTCCCCAGCATTTT.

The rearrangement links TRBV19 to TRBJ2-2; TRBD2 agrees at 10 bases. The germline V gene encodes CDR1 LNHDA and CDR2 SQIVND (reference sequence). With V trimmed by 9 bases and J by 0 bases, 10 bases remained unmatched. The CDR3 runs 17 residues. CDR3 coding DNA: TGTGCCAGCCAGACTAGCGGGTCCTTCGCGAACACCGGGGAGCTGTTTTTT. Amino acid sequence: CASQTSGSFANTGELFF.

This clone was seen a few times. The chain carries TRBV7-9 and TRBJ1-2, with TRBD1 matching over 9 bases. CDR3 length: 13 amino acids. From germline, CDR1 is SEHNR and CDR2 FQNEAQ (reference sequence). V lost 1 base, J lost 8 bases, and 2 bases stayed unmatched. This CDR3 reads CASSLDRGLGYTF. As DNA, the CDR3 is TGTGCCAGCAGCTTAGACAGGGGGCTGGGCTACACCTTC.

The chain employs TRBV4-1 and TRBJ2-5; D is unclear. The DNA end lines up better with TRBJ2-7; the J call may be wrong. The germline V gene has CDR1 MGHRA and CDR2 YSYEKL. The CDR3 consists of 16 residues. As DNA, the CDR3 is TGCGCCAGCAGCCAAGGAAGCCTAGTTCTCTCCTACGAGCAGTACTTC. This translates into CASSQGSLVLSYEQYF.

This CDR3 is CASSQAALAGARYEQYF. CDR3 DNA: TGCGCCAGCAGCCAGGCCGCCTTAGCGGGAGCCAGGTACGAGCAGTACTTC. The V gene is TRBV5-1, the J gene TRBJ2-7; 9 positions agree with TRBD2. CDR3 length: 17 amino acids. V lost 4 bases and J lost 4; bases outside the gene matches: 15. Germline V lookup: CDR1 SGHRS, CDR2 YFSETQ.